This T cell receptor (beta chain) was captured by sequencing in a study of response to subunit inactivated influenza vaccine. TCRdb analysed the RT-PCR reads with MiXCR anew, one entry per CDR3 protein. The sample records approximately 570,000 distinct CDR3 sequences, around 8% being singletons. The V end was cut by 3 bases, the J end by 4 bases, with 9 bases between. Germline assignment: CDR1 MDHEN and CDR2 SYDVKM. The CDR3 is 14 amino acids. In its sample, this clonotype was seen many times. The sequences come from PBMCs from blood, collected about 23 months after vaccination. This clonotype was obtained from a man between 50 and 75 years old who received an inactivated influenza vaccine. J is TRBJ2-2 and V is TRBV28; a weak D match, TRBD1 (6 bases). CDR3 nucleotide sequence: TGTGCCAGCAGTTTGGAAGGGGGCACCGGGGAGCTGTTTTTT. Protein sequence: CASSLEGGTGELFF.